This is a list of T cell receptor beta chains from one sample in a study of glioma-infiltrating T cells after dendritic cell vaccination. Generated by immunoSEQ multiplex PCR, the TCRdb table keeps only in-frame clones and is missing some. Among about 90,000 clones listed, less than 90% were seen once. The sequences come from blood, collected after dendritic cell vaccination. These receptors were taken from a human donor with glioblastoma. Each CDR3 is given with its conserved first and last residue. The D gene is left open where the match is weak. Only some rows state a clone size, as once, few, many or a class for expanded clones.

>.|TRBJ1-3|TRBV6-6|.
TGTGCCAGCAGTTACGGAGGCCGGAACGGAAACACCATATATTTT
CASSYGGRNGNTIYF
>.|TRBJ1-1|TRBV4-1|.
TGCGCCAGCAGCCAAGAGAGGGGCGAAGGGGGGAACACTGAAGCTTTCTTT
CASSQERGEGGNTEAFF
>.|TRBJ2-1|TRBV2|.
TGTGCCAGCAGTGAGAGAAGAAAGACCTACAATGAGCAGTTCTTC
CASSERRKTYNEQFF
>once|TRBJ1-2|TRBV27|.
TGTGCCAGCAGTTCCGGGAACAGCTATGGCTACACCTTC
CASSSGNSYGYTF
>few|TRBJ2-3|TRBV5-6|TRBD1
TGTGCCAGCAGCTTGACAGGGGAGACAGATACGCAGTATTTT
CASSLTGETDTQYF
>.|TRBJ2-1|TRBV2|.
TGTGCCAGCTACTACAATGAGCAGTTCTTC
CASYYNEQFF
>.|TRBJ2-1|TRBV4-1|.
TGCGCCAGCAGCCGAGGGACACTCGCCGGCTCCTACAATGAGCAGTTCTTC
CASSRGTLAGSYNEQFF
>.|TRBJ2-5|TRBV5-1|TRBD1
TGCGCCAGCAGCGAAAGAGGGACAGGGCCGGAGACCCAGTACTTC
CASSERGTGPETQYF
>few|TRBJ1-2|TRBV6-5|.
TGTGCCTATGAACAGGCAGGCCACCCAGGCGGTGGCTACACCTTC
CAYEQAGHPGGGYTF
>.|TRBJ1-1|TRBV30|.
TGTGCCTGGAGTTTATACACGAACACTGAAGCTTTCTTT
CAWSLYTNTEAFF
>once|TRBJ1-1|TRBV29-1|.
TGCAGCGTAGCAACAGAGCCCAACACTGAAGCTTTCTTT
CSVATEPNTEAFF
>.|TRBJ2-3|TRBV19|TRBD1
TGTGCCAGTAGTAATTTGGACAGGGGATGGACAGATACGCAGTATTTT
CASSNLDRGWTDTQYF
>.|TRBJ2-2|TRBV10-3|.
TGTGCCATCAGTGAGTCCTGGGGCCGGGCGGGAACCGGGGAGCTGTTTTTT
CAISESWGRAGTGELFF
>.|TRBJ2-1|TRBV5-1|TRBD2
TGCGCCAGCAGTTTACTAGCGGGGGACAACAATGAGCAGTTCTTC
CASSLLAGDNNEQFF
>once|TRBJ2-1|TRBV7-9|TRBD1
TGTGCCAGCGGGGACAGGGCCTCCTACAATGAGCAGTTCTTC
CASGDRASYNEQFF
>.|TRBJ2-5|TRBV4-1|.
TGCGCCAGCAGCCAAGCCCCGGACAGACCCATGGAGACCCAGTACTTC
CASSQAPDRPMETQYF
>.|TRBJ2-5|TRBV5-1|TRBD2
TGCGCCAGCAGCTTGGGTAGCGGGGGGGAAGAGACCCAGTACTTC
CASSLGSGGEETQYF
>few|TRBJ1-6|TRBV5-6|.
TGTGCCAGCAGCGAACAGGGAAATTCACCCCTCCACTTT
CASSEQGNSPLHF
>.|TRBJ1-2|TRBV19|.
TGTGCCAGCTCCGATGGGGGCGCTAACTATGGCTACACCTTC
CASSDGGANYGYTF
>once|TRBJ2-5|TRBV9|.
TGTGCCAGCAGCGTAGAGCCGAGGCAGGGGCAAGAGACCCAGTACTTC
CASSVEPRQGQETQYF
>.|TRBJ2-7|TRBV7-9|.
TGTGCCAGCAGCTTAACAGGGCAATACGAGCAGTACTTC
CASSLTGQYEQYF
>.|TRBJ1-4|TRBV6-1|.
TGTGCCAGCAGTGAGGGAGCTACAACTAATGAAAAACTGTTTTTT
CASSEGATTNEKLFF
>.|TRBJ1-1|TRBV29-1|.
TGCAGCGCCCTAACAGGGACCACTGAAGCTTTCTTT
CSALTGTTEAFF
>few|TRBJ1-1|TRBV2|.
TGTGCCAGCAGTGACCGGCGGGGGGAAGGGGCTTTCTTT
CASSDRRGEGAFF
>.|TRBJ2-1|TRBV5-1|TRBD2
TGCGCCAGCAGCCCCCCGGCTAGCGGGGGGAATGAGCAGTTCTTC
CASSPPASGGNEQFF
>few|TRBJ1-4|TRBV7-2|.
TGTGCCAGCAGCCCCGGACAGAGTAATGAAAAACTGTTTTTT
CASSPGQSNEKLFF
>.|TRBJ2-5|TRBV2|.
TGTGCCAGCAGTGGCGACAGGAGTGCGTACTTC
CASSGDRSAYF
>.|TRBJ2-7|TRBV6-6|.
TGTGCCAGCAGTTACTCGAAGTATCCCCGCCGGGGCGAGCAGTACTTC
CASSYSKYPRRGEQYF
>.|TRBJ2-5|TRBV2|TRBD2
TGTGCCAGCACCGAACTAGCGGGGGGCCAAGAGACCCAGTACTTC
CASTELAGGQETQYF
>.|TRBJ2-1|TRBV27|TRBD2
TGTGCCAGCAGACCCCGGATAAGCGGGGGTTTAAACAATGAGCAGTTCTTC
CASRPRISGGLNNEQFF
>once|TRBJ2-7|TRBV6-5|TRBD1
TGTGCCAGCAGTTACCGGGACAGGAGCTCCTACGAGCAGTACTTC
CASSYRDRSSYEQYF
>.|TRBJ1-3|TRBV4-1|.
TGCGCCAGCAGCCAGGTCAATATGGACAGAGGGGCGAACACCATATATTTT
CASSQVNMDRGANTIYF
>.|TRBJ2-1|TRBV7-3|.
TGTGCCAGCAGCTTAATAGTGGGGGCTGAGCAGTTCTTC
CASSLIVGAEQFF
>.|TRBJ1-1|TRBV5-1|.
TGCGCCAGCAGCTTGCACTCGGGGGGCAAGGGAGAAGCTTTCTTT
CASSLHSGGKGEAFF
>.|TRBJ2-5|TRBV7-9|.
TGTGCCAGCACGGGGTTAGAGACCCAGTACTTC
CASTGLETQYF
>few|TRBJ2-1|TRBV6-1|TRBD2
TGTGCCAGTAAAACATGGACTAGCGGGAGGGATGAGCAGTTCTTC
CASKTWTSGRDEQFF
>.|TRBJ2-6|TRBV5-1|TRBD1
TGCGCCAGCAGCTTGACAGGGGTAACCAACGTCCTGACTTTC
CASSLTGVTNVLTF
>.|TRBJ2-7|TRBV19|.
TGTGCCAGTAGTCAAGGGGAACGACAAGGCTCCTACGAGCAGTACTTC
CASSQGERQGSYEQYF
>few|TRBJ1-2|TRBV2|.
TGTGCCAGCACTCCTAACTATGGCTACACCTTC
CASTPNYGYTF
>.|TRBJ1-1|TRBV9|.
TGTGCCAGCAGCGTAGGGCGACGGAGCACTGAAGCTTTCTTT
CASSVGRRSTEAFF
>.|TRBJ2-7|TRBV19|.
TGTGCCAGTAGTATGCAGGAGGGGCACGAGCAGTACTTC
CASSMQEGHEQYF
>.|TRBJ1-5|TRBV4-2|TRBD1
TGTGCCAGCAGCCAAGGTGTACCCGGACCAGGGGGCGAGGAGCCCCAGCATTTT
CASSQGVPGPGGEEPQHF
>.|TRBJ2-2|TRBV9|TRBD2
TGTGCCAGCAGCGCGGGACTAGCGGGGGGAATCGGGGAGCTGTTTTTT
CASSAGLAGGIGELFF